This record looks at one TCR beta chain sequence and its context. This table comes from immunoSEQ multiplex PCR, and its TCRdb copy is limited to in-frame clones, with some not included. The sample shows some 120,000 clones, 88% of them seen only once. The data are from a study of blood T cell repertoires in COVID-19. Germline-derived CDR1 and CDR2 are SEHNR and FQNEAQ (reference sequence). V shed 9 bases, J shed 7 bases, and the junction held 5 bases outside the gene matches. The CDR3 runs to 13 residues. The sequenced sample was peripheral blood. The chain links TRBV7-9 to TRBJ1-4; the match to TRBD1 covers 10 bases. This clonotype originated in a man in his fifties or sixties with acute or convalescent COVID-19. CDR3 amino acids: CARRDRGVEKLFF. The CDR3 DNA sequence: TGTGCCAGAAGGGACAGGGGCGTTGAAAAACTGTTTTTT.